A single sample is the source of the 4 T cell receptor beta chains below, sequenced in a study of T cells expressing NK-cell markers. TCRdb re-analyzed the 5' RACE reads; it lists each CDR3 protein once, without DNA. Recorded here are 350,000 to 450,000 distinct CDR3 sequences; the top ten clones represent roughly 5.2%. Sample: blood T cells: a sorted CD56 or NKG2C T cell subset, CD4+ or CD8+ T cells, or bulk PBMC T cells (not recorded which). These receptors came from a man aged 18 to 69 in good health.

CDR3 protein: CASSPRLNTNSGGAGTNTQYF. The rearrangement joins TRBV4-2 to TRBJ2-3; the D call of TRBD2 rests on TCRdb alone, since no DNA is present to check it. Germline V gene sequence: CDR1 LGHNA, CDR2 YNFKEQ. The CDR3 covers 21 residues.

The rearrangement joins TRBV7-9 to TRBJ2-1; TCRdb returns TRBD2, unconfirmable since there is no DNA. This CDR3 spans 17 amino acids. CDR1 is SEHNR, CDR2 FQNEAQ, per germline (reference sequence). CDR3 sequence: CASTIGLAATGYNEQFF.

V is TRBV3-1 and J is TRBJ2-2; TCRdb's assignment of TRBD2 cannot be checked, as there is no DNA. Germline lookup yields CDR1 LGHDT and CDR2 YNNKEL (reference sequence). This CDR3 spans 18 amino acids. CDR3 sequence reads: CASTPTGAGGIRTGELFF.

The rearrangement joins TRBV5-1 to TRBJ1-1. The CDR3 loop spans 17 amino acids. Germline V gene data show CDR1 as SGHRS and CDR2 as YFSETQ. The chain's CDR3 is CASSLVGLGFMNTEAFF.